Shown below are 29 T cell receptor beta chains from a single sample sequenced in a study of cytomegalovirus exposure and HLA in healthy donors (dated by TCRdb to 2016 to 2017). Library generation was performed with the immunoSEQ multiplex PCR assay. The multiplex PCR relied on a mix of 60 forward primers for TCR Vbeta segments and 13 reverse primers for TCR Jbeta segments. Imported from immuneACCESS, the table was reduced by TCRdb to in-frame sequences with V and J called. These copies leave out some clones; in studies compared against another copy, an unresolved V gene accounts for under half, and the cause of the remainder is not known. For this sample there are some 170,000 clones; 60% to 80% appear just once. The ten largest make up about 9.5% of the sample. Specimen: PBMCs. The receptors shown here come from a man younger than 35 in good health and CMV-seropositive.

The chain couples TRBV6-5 to TRBJ2-7, with 8 bases aligning to TRBD2. CDR1 is MNHEY and CDR2 is SVGAGI in the germline V gene. The CDR3 covers 14 residues. Trimming at V came to 6 bases and at J to 6 bases, leaving 10 bases not matched to a gene. The CDR3 sequence is CASRIQGLEREQYF. As DNA, the CDR3 is TGTGCCAGCAGGATTCAGGGACTAGAGCGCGAGCAGTACTTC.

The rearrangement joins TRBV5-1 to TRBJ2-2; the D is unclear. V lost 4 bases and J lost 2, with 12 bases in between. CDR1 is SGHRS, CDR2 YFSETQ, per germline. The CDR3 is 15 residues long. CDR3 in amino acids: CASSHGGSNTGELFF. DNA for the CDR3: TGCGCCAGCAGCCATGGCGGCTCAAACACCGGGGAGCTGTTTTTT.

The J gene is TRBJ1-1, the V gene TRBV2; 9 bases align to TRBD1. Germline V gene lookup returns CDR1 SNHLY and CDR2 FYNNEI. The CDR3 consists of 14 residues. V shed 7 bases, J shed 3 bases, and the junction held 6 bases outside the gene matches. The CDR3 DNA is TGTGCCAGCACCAGACAGGGGGGATACACTGAAGCTTTCTTT. As protein: CASTRQGGYTEAFF. The variable domain in full, with the rest retrieved from reference TRBV2 and TRBJ1-1, is EPEVTQTPSHQVTQMGQEVILRCVPISNHLYFYWYRQILGQKVEFLVSFYNNEISEKSEIFDDQFSVERPDGSNFTLKIRSTKLEDSAMYFCASTRQGGYTEAFFGQGTRLTVV.

V is TRBV14 and J is TRBJ1-1; perhaps TRBD1 as D (5 bases). Trimming stripped 6 bases from V and 7 bases from J, with 9 bases between. Germline V gene sequence: CDR1 SGHDN, CDR2 FVKESK. The CDR3 is 11 residues long. The CDR3 DNA sequence: TGTGCCAGCAGTCAAAGGGGTGAAGCTTTCTTT. Protein: CASSQRGEAFF.

Only a few counts were recorded for this clone. The chain's CDR3 is CASSLGQTYEQYF. Written as DNA, the CDR3 is TGTGCCAGCAGCTTGGGACAGACCTACGAGCAGTACTTC. V is TRBV11-2 and J is TRBJ2-7, with TRBD1 matching over 7 bases. Germline V gives CDR1 SGHAT, CDR2 FQNNGV. The CDR3 covers 13 residues. V lost 3 bases to trimming and J lost 2 bases; unmatched junction nucleotides: 1.

This chain connects TRBV30 to TRBJ1-1; 8 bases map to TRBD1. Per germline, CDR1 GTSNPN and CDR2 SVGIG (reference sequence). Trimming took 2 bases from V and 0 from J; bases not matched to a gene: 5. CDR3 length: 15 amino acids. CDR3 protein: CAWSPRTGLNTEAFF. The DNA of the CDR3 is TGTGCCTGGAGTCCACGGACAGGGTTGAACACTGAAGCTTTCTTT.

The V and J genes are TRBV7-3 and TRBJ1-1, with 7 positions matching TRBD1. CDR3 length: 15 amino acids. V lost 5 bases, J lost 5 bases, and 11 bases stayed unmatched. Germline CDR1 reads SGHTA; CDR2 reads FQGTGA. The CDR3 loop reads CASSQTETGVTEAFF. Here the CDR3 DNA reads TGTGCCAGCAGCCAAACCGAAACAGGGGTGACTGAAGCTTTCTTT.

The rearrangement uses TRBV18 and TRBJ1-1; D gene uncertain. The CDR3 is made up of 15 amino acids. V lost 2 bases and J lost 3, with 13 bases in between. Germline V gene lookup returns CDR1 KGHSH and CDR2 LQKENI. In DNA, the CDR3 is TGTGCCAGCTCACCAAAAAGGGTGAGGGACACTGAAGCTTTCTTT. Translation: CASSPKRVRDTEAFF.

This clone was seen a few times. The V gene is TRBV19, the J gene TRBJ1-1; the match to TRBD1 covers 7 bases. Germline CDR1 is LNHDA and CDR2 is SQIVND (reference sequence). Trimming cost V 7 bases and J 3 bases; bases outside gene matches: 8. The CDR3 spans 14 residues. The CDR3 reads CASNKRGRDTEAFF. CDR3 bases: TGTGCCAGTAATAAGAGGGGGCGCGACACTGAAGCTTTCTTT.

As for this clone: The germline gene is not matched at one end of the junction; a read error may be the cause. V is TRBV7-9 and J is TRBJ1-1; 9 bases are shared with TRBD1. CDR1 and CDR2 (germline): SEHNR, FQNEAQ (reference sequence). The CDR3 runs 16 residues. The CDR3 DNA is TGTTCCAGCAGCTTAGCACTTGGGACAGGGCCCCCTGAAGCTTTCTTT. It translates to CSSSLALGTGPPEAFF.

The rearrangement joins TRBV6-1 to TRBJ2-3, with 12 bases aligning to TRBD2. The CDR3 spans 18 residues. The V segment lost 0 bases and the J segment 3 bases; nucleotides outside the gene matches: 7. The germline V gene has CDR1 MNHNS and CDR2 SASEGT. CDR3 sequence: CASSEALAGGPRTDTQYF. DNA for the CDR3: TGTGCCAGCAGTGAAGCGCTAGCGGGAGGGCCACGGACAGATACGCAGTATTTT.

This chain joins TRBV19 and TRBJ1-3; 7 positions agree with TRBD1. Germline V lookup: CDR1 LNHDA, CDR2 SQIVND (reference sequence). J lost 2 bases, V lost 10 bases, and 8 bases had no gene match. This CDR3 comprises 14 residues. CDR3 residues: CATKTGTAGNTIYF. In DNA, the CDR3 is TGTGCCACTAAGACAGGGACAGCTGGAAACACCATATATTTT.

The J gene is TRBJ2-5, the V gene TRBV4-1; weak D call: TRBD2 (6 bases). The ends were cut back, 4 bases at V and 3 bases at J, with 18 bases in the middle. Germline V gene sequence: CDR1 MGHRA, CDR2 YSYEKL. There are 16 residues in the CDR3. The CDR3 sequence is CASSRGSGGGEETQYF. In DNA, the CDR3 is TGCGCCAGCAGCCGAGGTAGCGGCGGAGGGGAAGAGACCCAGTACTTC.

The chain carries TRBV7-9 and TRBJ2-5, with TRBD2 matching 7 bases. The CDR3 is made up of 14 amino acids. Germline CDR1 is SEHNR and CDR2 is FQNEAQ (reference sequence). V shed 4 bases, J shed 4 bases, and the junction held 6 bases outside the gene matches. The CDR3 sequence: CASSWWEGGETQYF. The CDR3, as DNA: TGTGCCAGCAGCTGGTGGGAGGGAGGAGAGACCCAGTACTTC.

V and J are TRBV25-1 and TRBJ2-1, with 7 nucleotides matching TRBD2. The CDR3 has 15 residues. V lost 4 bases to trimming and J lost 3 bases; unmatched junction nucleotides: 6. In germline, CDR1 is MGHDK, CDR2 SYGVNS. The DNA of the CDR3 is TGTGCCAGCAGTGGGAATCCGGGAGGCTACAATGAGCAGTTCTTC. It encodes CASSGNPGGYNEQFF. The variable domain in full, with the rest retrieved from reference TRBV25-1 and TRBJ2-1, is EADIYQTPRYLVIGTGKKITLECSQTMGHDKMYWYQQDPGMELHLIHYSYGVNSTEKGDLSSESTVSRIRTEHFPLTLESARPSHTSQYLCASSGNPGGYNEQFFGPGTRLTVL.

V gene TRBV6-6 combines with J gene TRBJ1-2, with 10 bases aligning to TRBD1. The ends lost 0 bases at V and 7 bases at J; junction bases unmatched: 2. Germline loops: CDR1 MNHNY, CDR2 SVGAGI (reference sequence). The CDR3 extends over 14 amino acids. The chain's CDR3 is CASSYSRTGGGYTF. As DNA, the CDR3 is TGTGCCAGCAGTTACTCCCGGACAGGGGGTGGCTACACCTTC.

J is TRBJ1-2 and V is TRBV9, with D possibly being TRBD1 (6 bases). The V end lost 0 bases, the J end lost 6 bases, and 15 bases lay between the germline ends. The CDR3 extends over 15 amino acids. Germline lookup yields CDR1 SGDLS and CDR2 YYNGEE. Here the CDR3 DNA reads TGTGCCAGCAGCGTAGATAGGGGGGGTCGCAATGGCTACACCTTC. Translation: CASSVDRGGRNGYTF.

V gene TRBV9 combines with J gene TRBJ2-7; 11 nucleotides match TRBD2. Germline CDR1 reads SGDLS; CDR2 reads YYNGEE. CDR3 length: 14 residues. Trimming removed 4 bases from V and 7 bases from J; junction bases left unmatched: 7. The CDR3 coding sequence is TGTGCCAGCAGCACTAGCGGGAGATTCGAAGAGCAGTACTTC. Protein product: CASSTSGRFEEQYF.

This chain connects TRBV15 to TRBJ1-1, with D tentatively TRBD1 (5 bases). CDR3 size: 17 residues. Germline CDR1 and CDR2: LNHNV and YYDKDF (reference sequence). Trimming pared 3 bases from V and 0 bases from J, leaving 17 bases between. The CDR3 reads CATSRDRQGQVNTEAFF. The CDR3 bases are TGTGCCACCAGCAGGGATCGGCAGGGTCAGGTGAACACTGAAGCTTTCTTT.

This chain joins TRBV18 and TRBJ1-1; 7 bases match TRBD1. The length of the CDR3 is 15 residues. V shed 3 bases and J 4 bases; nucleotides not matched to a gene: 8. In germline, CDR1 is KGHSH, CDR2 LQKENI. The DNA of the CDR3 is TGTGCCAGCTCACCGGACCTCGACAGGGCCACTGAAGCTTTCTTT. Translation gives CASSPDLDRATEAFF.

This rearrangement joins TRBV10-3 to TRBJ2-5, with 12 positions matching TRBD1. This CDR3 has 15 residues. The J segment lost 5 bases and the V segment lost 6 bases, leaving 7 bases of the junction unmatched. Germline V lookup: CDR1 ENHRY, CDR2 SYGVKD. CDR3 in DNA: TGTGCCATCAGATCCGGGACAGGGGGCGGCGAGACCCAGTACTTC. Translating it yields CAIRSGTGGGETQYF.

CDR3 protein: CATSPRGENTEAFF. DNA of the CDR3: TGTGCCACCAGCCCCAGGGGCGAGAACACTGAAGCTTTCTTT. This chain joins TRBV18 and TRBJ1-1; a possible D gene is TRBD1 (6 bases). CDR3 length equals 14 residues. Trimming cost V 10 bases and J 1 base, with 16 bases left between them. CDR1 KGHSH and CDR2 LQKENI come from the germline V gene.

The chain carries TRBV4-1 and TRBJ2-1, with 10 nucleotides matching TRBD2. Germline V gives CDR1 MGHRA, CDR2 YSYEKL. The CDR3 runs 17 residues. V gave up 1 base and J gave up 7 bases; unmatched junction bases: 10. The CDR3 region is CASSQAHVAGGQNEQFF. CDR3 nucleotide sequence: TGCGCCAGCAGCCAAGCCCATGTAGCGGGAGGCCAGAATGAGCAGTTCTTC.

The CDR3 DNA sequence: TGTGCCAGCAGCTCCTCAGGGTCCAATCAGCCCCAGCATTTT. It translates to CASSSSGSNQPQHF. The chain joins TRBV9 to TRBJ1-5, with a tentative D call TRBD1 (5 bases). Trimming pared 4 bases from V and 3 bases from J, leaving 11 bases between. Germline lookup yields CDR1 SGDLS and CDR2 YYNGEE. The CDR3 is 14 residues long.

The rearrangement joins TRBV5-4 to TRBJ2-1; weak D call: TRBD2 (6 bases). The germline V gene encodes CDR1 SGHNT and CDR2 YYREEE (reference sequence). This CDR3 has 13 amino acids. Trimming stripped 5 bases from V and 6 bases from J, with 12 bases between. CDR3 sequence (DNA): TGTGCCAGCAGAGGGGTAGCGGTCAATGAGCAGTTCTTC. This translates into CASRGVAVNEQFF.

Of note for this clone: This specimen includes other DNA sequences encoding the same CDR3. The rearrangement links TRBV6-1 to TRBJ1-5; D perhaps matches TRBD1 (6 bases). The CDR3 consists of 18 residues. The V gene lost 0 bases and the J gene lost 7 bases, with 22 bases spanning the gap. Germline V lookup: CDR1 MNHNS, CDR2 SASEGT. CDR3 region: CASSEAGAGERVNQPQHF. The CDR3 DNA is TGTGCCAGCAGTGAAGCGGGGGCGGGGGAAAGAGTCAACCAGCCCCAGCATTTT.

The rearrangement links TRBV18 to TRBJ2-3; the D gene is possibly TRBD2 (6 bases). Trimming stripped 2 bases from V and 1 base from J, with 10 bases between. The CDR3 loop spans 15 amino acids. Germline CDR1 is KGHSH and CDR2 is LQKENI. CDR3 region: CASSPSGVGTDTQYF. In DNA form, the CDR3 reads TGTGCCAGCTCACCATCGGGGGTCGGCACAGATACGCAGTATTTT.

This clone was seen only once. V and J are TRBV6-6 and TRBJ1-4, with D tentatively TRBD1 (5 bases). With 2 bases removed from V and 5 bases from J, the gap between germline ends came to 9 bases. This CDR3 has 14 residues. CDR1 MNHNY and CDR2 SVGAGI come from the germline V gene (reference sequence). The CDR3 protein is CASSYRGLNEKLFF. DNA of the CDR3: TGTGCCAGCAGTTACAGGGGACTCAATGAAAAACTGTTTTTT.

The rearrangement links TRBV11-2 to TRBJ2-7, with D uncertain. This CDR3 region has 12 residues. The V gene's germline CDR1 is SGHAT and CDR2 FQNNGV. Between the trimmed V and J ends, which lost 4 bases and 7 bases, there was a span of 11 bases. The CDR3 is CASSSTPWEQYF. CDR3 in DNA: TGTGCCAGCAGCTCGACACCGTGGGAGCAGTACTTC.